The source of this T cell receptor (beta chain) is a study of cytomegalovirus exposure and HLA in healthy donors. Findings of the study overall: The presence/absence work took it that sequencing depth was about the same across donors. A later analysis associated 16,951 TCR beta sequences with HLA alleles at a 0.05 false discovery rate. Most TCR sequences were uncommon, yet certain public TCRs appeared in many donors. It was about 150 TCR beta chains that were listed as cytomegalovirus-associated.

V lost 5 bases, J lost 7 bases, and 8 bases lay in between. The CDR3 is 11 amino acids. Per the germline V gene, CDR1 is SGHTA and CDR2 is FQGNSA. PCR amplification relied on 60 Vbeta primers (plus 13 Jbeta primers). TCRdb's copy holds only in-frame clones and misses some; the assay was immunoSEQ multiplex PCR. The profile shows 120,000 or so clones, around 80% of them singletons. A word on this clone: The antigen remains unidentified.

J is TRBJ2-5 and V is TRBV7-2, with D maybe TRBD2 (5 bases). Sequenced material: PBMCs. The source of this sequence is a man in his thirties or forties in good health and CMV-seropositive. CDR3 residues: CASSQRGTQYF. For the CDR3, the DNA is TGTGCCAGCAGCCAACGGGGGACCCAGTACTTC.